This record looks at one T cell receptor beta chain sequence and its context. Its cognate antigen is unknown. This record comes from a study of regulatory T cells in long-lasting Graves disease. Findings of the study overall: Compared with new cases, persistent Graves' patients showed reduced TCR diversity. There were preferences for TRBV28, TRBJ1-2 and TRBJ2-5 in persistent disease.

Assembly of TCR beta libraries relied on iRepertoire HTBI primers together with Arm-PCR of CDR3 regions. TCRdb re-derived calls from the multiplex PCR reads in MiXCR, one entry per CDR3 protein. In the table there are 200,000 to 250,000 distinct CDR3 sequences, approximately 18% of which are singletons. Per germline, CDR1 MGHRA and CDR2 YSYEKL. The CDR3 has 17 amino acids. V shed 1 base and J shed 8 bases, with 20 bases lying between them. Noted time point: newly diagnosed GD, antithyroid drugs for less than 3 months. There was RNA extracted from PBMCs, and the TCR library was made from it. In addition, the sample was reused for a study of T cells in Graves' hyperthyroidism and ophthalmopathy.

Source: peripheral blood mononuclear cells (PBMCs), taken at new diagnosis, from a patient treated with antithyroid drugs. This sequence was found in a woman aged 30 to 39 with Graves disease. The chain is built from TRBV4-1 and TRBJ1-4, with a tentative D call TRBD1 (5 bases). The CDR3 loop is CASSQVGPGGVGEKLFF. The CDR3 DNA reads TGCGCCAGCAGCCAAGTTGGGCCGGGGGGTGTTGGAGAAAAACTGTTTTTT.